Shown below are 5 T cell receptor beta chains from a single sample sequenced in a study of T cell repertoires in cytomegalovirus infection (dated by TCRdb to between 2019 and 2020). These reads were obtained on an Illumina HiSeq 1500. TCRdb applied fastp at Q25 and MiXCR to the public reads, then kept only in-frame beta chains. Identical CDR3 protein sequences are pooled into one entry, listed with their most common genes and DNA. This sample has about half a million distinct CDR3 sequences in its table, and 30% to 40% of those were observed once. 15% to 20% of the sample is taken by the ten largest. The sample's treatment or condition label, decoded: in vitro stimulation with specific CMV peptide epitopes to enrich CMV-specific T cells. Their cognate antigens are unknown. The sample in question was cultured PBMCs, obtained from culture after CMV antigen stimulation. Receptor source: a human donor in good health (CMV status not recorded). Some clones in this sample may be carry-over from other donors' samples.

This clonotype was counted many times. This sequence joins TRBV7-8 and TRBJ1-3; 7 bases match TRBD1. The V gene end was trimmed by 1 base and the J gene end by 5 bases; junction bases not matched to a gene: 8. Looked up from germline, CDR1 is SGHVS and CDR2 is FQNEAQ. The CDR3 has 16 amino acids. The CDR3 bases are TGTGCCAGCAGCTTAGGGACAGGAACGATGCGAAACACCATATATTTT. It translates to CASSLGTGTMRNTIYF. Full variable domain (remainder filled in from reference TRBV7-8 and TRBJ1-3): GAGVSQSPRYKVAKRGQDVALRCDPISGHVSLFWYQQALGQGPEFLTYFQNEAQLDKSGLPSDRFFAERPEGSVSTLKIQRTQQEDSAVYLCASSLGTGTMRNTIYFGEGSWLTVV.

V usage is TRBV6-2 or TRBV6-3 and J usage is TRBJ2-1, with D perhaps matching TRBD1 (6 bases). V gave up 6 bases and J gave up 6 bases, with 27 bases separating them. Germline V gene sequence: CDR1 MNHEY, CDR2 SVGEGT. This CDR3 spans 18 amino acids. The CDR3 here is CASRILWAGVGKGNEQFF. CDR3 DNA: TGTGCCAGCAGAATTCTTTGGGCAGGGGTGGGCAAGGGCAATGAGCAGTTCTTC.

The rearrangement links TRBV11-2 to TRBJ2-7, with a weak D call TRBD2 (5 bases). This CDR3 is built from 16 residues. Per germline, CDR1 SGHAT and CDR2 FQNNGV. V was clipped by 6 bases and J by 0 bases, with 18 bases between them. This CDR3 is CASRSEDFPFSYEQYF. CDR3 in DNA: TGTGCCAGCAGATCGGAGGATTTTCCATTCTCCTACGAGCAGTACTTC.

This clonotype was observed a few times. The chain joins TRBV11-3 to TRBJ2-3, with 10 bases fitting TRBD1. The CDR3 is 15 amino acids. Trimming cost V 5 bases and J 4 bases; bases outside gene matches: 6. CDR1 and CDR2 from the germline V gene are SGHNT and YENEEA. This CDR3 reads CASSQRQGASDTQYF. CDR3 nucleotide sequence: TGTGCCAGCAGCCAAAGACAGGGGGCTTCAGATACGCAGTATTTT.

This rearrangement joins TRBV7-9 to TRBJ1-5; D is uncertain. V lost 4 bases and J 0 bases, leaving 7 bases between the germline ends. The CDR3 is 14 amino acids. Germline assignment: CDR1 SEHNR and CDR2 FQNEAQ (reference sequence). The CDR3 DNA sequence: TGTGCCAGCAGCTCCAGTATTAGCAATCAGCCCCAGCATTTT. Translated, it gives CASSSSISNQPQHF.